Presented here are 24 T cell receptor beta chains from one specimen sequenced in a study of early T cells in non-severe SARS-CoV-2 infection. Each CDR3 protein gets one entry after TCRdb re-called the 5' RACE reads with MiXCR. The sample holds roughly 75,000 distinct CDR3 sequences, roughly 16% seen once. The sequenced material came from whole blood. Source of these receptors: an adult who was a healthcare worker with PCR-confirmed SARS-CoV-2 infection or an uninfected control (not recorded which).

The chain couples TRBV4-2 to TRBJ2-7; D is perhaps TRBD2 (7 bases). Germline CDR1 LGHNA, CDR2 YNFKEQ. The CDR3 has 16 amino acids. V lost 4 bases to trimming and J lost 3 bases, with 19 bases between them. The CDR3 coding sequence is TGTGCCAGCAGCCCCGGGGAGGGAGGGGGATACTACGAGCAGTACTTC. It yields the protein CASSPGEGGGYYEQYF.

This chain links TRBV6-6 with TRBJ2-5, with 10 nucleotides matching TRBD2. The CDR3 has 17 residues. The germline V gene has CDR1 MNHNY and CDR2 SVGAGI (reference sequence). With V trimmed by 6 bases and J by 5 bases, 15 bases remained unmatched. CDR3 sequence reads: CASSRYISGGAGETQYF. The DNA for the CDR3 is TGTGCCAGCAGCCGGTACATCAGCGGGGGGGCCGGCGAGACCCAGTACTTC.

This chain connects TRBV3-1 to TRBJ2-1, with TRBD1 matching 7 bases. The CDR3 covers 13 residues. V dropped 2 bases and J dropped 14; count of bases not matched to a gene: 9. Germline V CDR1 and CDR2: LGHDT, YNNKEL (reference sequence). CDR3 nucleotides: TGTGCCAGCAGCCAATCGAGGGGGCAGGACGAGTTCTTC. Translating it yields CASSQSRGQDEFF.

V usage is TRBV7-6 and J usage is TRBJ2-7; D unresolved. The germline V and J ends were trimmed by 5 bases and 2 bases, with 10 bases remaining between them. CDR1 SGHVS and CDR2 FNYEAQ come from the germline V gene. The CDR3 is 13 residues long. In nucleotides, the CDR3 is TGTGCCAGCAGCCCGGACGGAGCCTACGAGCAGTACTTC. Its protein product is CASSPDGAYEQYF. The full variable domain, its missing parts supplied by reference TRBV7-6 and TRBJ2-7, is GAGVSQSPRYKVTKRGQDVALRCDPISGHVSLYWYRQALGQGPEFLTYFNYEAQQDKSGLPNDRFSAERPEGSISTLTIQRTEQRDSAMYRCASSPDGAYEQYFGPGTRLTVT.

This chain links TRBV6-5 with TRBJ2-2; 10 bases are shared with TRBD2. Germline V gene data show CDR1 as MNHEY and CDR2 as SVGAGI. Unmatched junction bases numbered 3, after V lost 0 bases and J lost 2 bases. The CDR3 is 17 residues long. This CDR3 reads CASSYSRLAGNTGELFF. The CDR3 bases are TGTGCCAGCAGTTACTCTAGACTAGCGGGCAACACCGGGGAGCTGTTTTTT.

In this sample, this clonotype turned up a few times. The chain combines TRBV2 with TRBJ1-5; 7 positions agree with TRBD1. Germline trimming cut 3 bases from V and 1 base from J; bases unmatched to any gene: 6. The V gene's germline CDR1 is SNHLY and CDR2 FYNNEI. The CDR3 runs to 16 residues. The CDR3 here is CASSELAGGSNQPQHF. CDR3 nucleotides: TGTGCCAGCAGTGAGTTGGCAGGGGGGAGCAATCAGCCCCAGCATTTT. Full variable domain (outside the CDR3, taken from reference TRBV2 and TRBJ1-5): EPEVTQTPSHQVTQMGQEVILRCVPISNHLYFYWYRQILGQKVEFLVSFYNNEISEKSEIFDDQFSVERPDGSNFTLKIRSTKLEDSAMYFCASSELAGGSNQPQHFGDGTRLSIL.

This clonotype was seen only a few times. The chain employs TRBV15 and TRBJ1-4, with 7 bases matching TRBD1. CDR1 LNHNV and CDR2 YYDKDF come from the germline V gene (reference sequence). The CDR3 is 15 amino acids. With V trimmed by 3 bases and J by 5 bases, 6 bases remained unmatched. DNA of the CDR3: TGTGCCACCAGCAGTCCGGACAGGAAGAATGAAAAACTGTTTTTT. Its protein is CATSSPDRKNEKLFF.

The gene calls are TRBV12-3 or TRBV12-4 and TRBJ1-1; TRBD1 matches at 8 bases. The CDR3 runs 14 residues. With 5 bases clipped from V and 4 bases from J, the junction kept 6 bases outside the gene matches. The CDR3 coding sequence is TGTGCCAGCAGTCCCCAACAGGGGGGCACTGAAGCTTTCTTT. Translating gives CASSPQQGGTEAFF.

This chain uses TRBV19 with TRBJ2-3; 11 bases are shared with TRBD1. This CDR3 comprises 17 residues. V was pared by 5 bases and J by 0 bases, with 7 bases of the junction left unmatched. From germline, CDR1 is LNHDA and CDR2 SQIVND (reference sequence). In nucleotides, the CDR3 is TGTGCCAGTAGTGTTCCCGGGACAGGGGGTAGCACAGATACGCAGTATTTT. Residues: CASSVPGTGGSTDTQYF.

This clonotype showed up many times. The gene calls are TRBV29-1 and TRBJ1-1; 10 bases map to TRBD1. The J segment lost 0 bases and the V segment lost 5 bases, leaving 6 bases of the junction unmatched. The CDR3 totals 15 residues. Looked up from germline, CDR1 is SQVTM and CDR2 is ANQGSEA. CDR3 region: CSVSAGTGVNTEAFF. Written as DNA, the CDR3 is TGCAGCGTTTCTGCCGGGACAGGGGTGAACACTGAAGCTTTCTTT. Together with reference TRBV29-1 and TRBJ1-1, the CDR3 gives the full variable domain: SAVISQKPSRDICQRGTSLTIQCQVDSQVTMMFWYRQQPGQSLTLIATANQGSEATYESGFVIDKFPISRPNLTFSTLTVSNMSPEDSSIYLCSVSAGTGVNTEAFFGQGTRLTVV.

There are a few counts of this clonotype. This chain links TRBV6-5 with TRBJ2-3; 7 bases agree with TRBD1. V dropped 3 bases and J dropped 9; count of bases not matched to a gene: 3. Germline V gene sequence: CDR1 MNHEY, CDR2 SVGAGI. The CDR3 sequence is 12 residues long. This CDR3 is CASSYPGQTQYF. CDR3 DNA: TGTGCCAGCAGTTATCCGGGACAGACGCAGTATTTT.

The gene calls are TRBV3-1 and TRBJ1-1, with TRBD1 as a possible D gene (6 bases). There are 13 residues in the CDR3. Trimming cost V 1 base and J 10 bases, with 13 bases left between them. CDR1 is LGHDT and CDR2 is YNNKEL in the germline V gene (reference sequence). The CDR3 nucleotides read TGTGCCAGCAGCCAAGCTACCCAGGGGAGAGCTTTCTTT. The encoded protein is CASSQATQGRAFF.

This rearrangement joins TRBV7-6 to TRBJ2-5; D is undetermined. The CDR3 is 13 residues long. Germline V gene sequence: CDR1 SGHVS, CDR2 FNYEAQ. V lost 7 bases, J lost 7 bases, and 16 bases lay in between. CDR3 bases: TGTGCCAGCACCGAAACCCTAGAAGGGACCCAGTACTTC. This gives the protein CASTETLEGTQYF. The full variable domain, in which reference TRBV7-6 and TRBJ2-5 provide the parts outside the CDR3, is GAGVSQSPRYKVTKRGQDVALRCDPISGHVSLYWYRQALGQGPEFLTYFNYEAQQDKSGLPNDRFSAERPEGSISTLTIQRTEQRDSAMYRCASTETLEGTQYFGPGTRLLVL.

This clonotype has more than one count but fewer than ten. The rearrangement joins TRBV7-9 to TRBJ1-2, with D perhaps matching TRBD1 (6 bases). The CDR3 has 17 residues. CDR1 is SEHNR and CDR2 is FQNEAQ in the germline V gene (reference sequence). With 3 bases removed from V and 4 bases from J, the gap between germline ends came to 21 bases. This CDR3 is CASSLQTGGPMIYGYTF. CDR3 nucleotide sequence: TGTGCCAGCAGCTTGCAGACCGGGGGCCCAATGATCTATGGCTACACCTTC.

V gene TRBV29-1 combines with J gene TRBJ1-1, with D unclear. Trimming took 7 bases from V and 4 from J, leaving 16 bases between them. The CDR3 totals 13 residues. Germline V gene lookup returns CDR1 SQVTM and CDR2 ANQGSEA. In DNA form, the CDR3 reads TGCAGCGGGGAAAGTGGAGGCGGCACTGAAGCTTTCTTT. Encoded protein: CSGESGGGTEAFF.

Only a few counts were recorded for this clonotype. The genes are TRBV6-6 and TRBJ2-1, with 7 bases aligning to TRBD1. Trimming removed 4 bases from V and 7 bases from J; junction bases left unmatched: 10. The length of the CDR3 is 15 residues. CDR1 is MNHNY, CDR2 SVGAGI, per germline (reference sequence). The CDR3 bases are TGTGCCAGCAGTTCCCCTCAGACAGGGTGGAATGAGCAGTTCTTC. Residues: CASSSPQTGWNEQFF.

Here the CDR3 DNA reads TGCGCCAGCAGACCGGAGCCGCTCTCCTACAATGAGCAGTTCTTC. As protein: CASRPEPLSYNEQFF. V and J are TRBV5-1 and TRBJ2-1; D uncertain. Germline V gene data show CDR1 as SGHRS and CDR2 as YFSETQ. Trimming took off 5 bases at V and 0 bases at J, with 12 bases between the two ends. The CDR3 contains 15 residues.

The CDR3 loop is CATKGGTDEKLFF. The CDR3 DNA reads TGTGCCACCAAGGGGGGGACGGATGAAAAACTGTTTTTT. The chain links TRBV10-3 to TRBJ1-4; the D gene is possibly TRBD1 (6 bases). The CDR3 loop spans 13 amino acids. The V gene's germline CDR1 is ENHRY and CDR2 SYGVKD. Deletions cut 10 bases from V and 6 bases from J, with 15 bases between.

This clonotype showed up just a few times. The V call is TRBV5-5, the J call TRBJ2-1; a weak D match, TRBD2 (6 bases). CDR3 length: 14 amino acids. The V gene's germline CDR1 is SGHKS and CDR2 YYEKEE (reference sequence). Trimming pared 0 bases from V and 4 bases from J, leaving 8 bases between. The CDR3 DNA sequence: TGTGCCAGCAGCTTGGGACTAGTGTACAATGAGCAGTTCTTC. The encoded protein is CASSLGLVYNEQFF.

The table lists this clonotype with a few counts. A junction end diverges from the germline sequence, so it may reflect a read error. The CDR3 is CANSPQQGKETQYF. In DNA, the CDR3 is TGCGCCAACAGCCCCCAGCAGGGAAAAGAGACCCAGTACTTC. The gene calls are TRBV5-1 and TRBJ2-5, with TRBD1 as a possible D gene (5 bases). The CDR3 spans 14 residues. Germline V gives CDR1 SGHRS, CDR2 YFSETQ.

This clonotype was seen ten or more times. The V gene is TRBV11-2, the J gene TRBJ2-3; D is perhaps TRBD1 (6 bases). Per the germline V gene, CDR1 is SGHAT and CDR2 is FQNNGV. The CDR3 is made up of 15 amino acids. Trimming cost V 5 bases and J 2 bases, with 14 bases left between them. CDR3 sequence (DNA): TGTGCCAGCAGCCAGCCCAGGGGATTCACAGATACGCAGTATTTT. This gives the protein CASSQPRGFTDTQYF.

V gene TRBV9 combines with J gene TRBJ2-1, with D hard to call. This CDR3 is built from 13 residues. V lost 4 bases, J lost 6 bases, and 11 bases lay in between. Germline V CDR1 and CDR2: SGDLS, YYNGEE. The CDR3: CASSLRPFNEQFF. Written as DNA, the CDR3 is TGTGCCAGCAGCCTAAGGCCCTTCAATGAGCAGTTCTTC.

Details on this clonotype: The junction shows a germline mismatch at one end, possibly a read error. The chain links TRBV20-1 to TRBJ2-1; D possibly corresponds to TRBD1 (6 bases). The CDR3 covers 10 residues. The germline V gene encodes CDR1 DFQATT and CDR2 SNEGSKA (reference sequence). The chain's CDR3 is CSADYQGLLF. The CDR3, as DNA: TGCAGTGCTGACTATCAGGGGCTTCTCTTC.

The chain carries TRBV28 and TRBJ2-1; D not certain. The V gene lost 2 bases and the J gene lost 5 bases, with 4 bases spanning the gap. There are 12 residues in the CDR3. CDR1 is MDHEN and CDR2 is SYDVKM in the germline V gene. CDR3 residues: CASSLLNNEQFF. DNA for the CDR3: TGTGCCAGCAGTTTACTAAACAATGAGCAGTTCTTC.